This T cell receptor (beta chain) derives from a study of shared clonotypes between healthy human individuals. For the study at large: Donors consisted of a couple of women and three men between 18 and 49.

CDR1 and CDR2 from the germline V gene are SNHLY and FYNNEI. The CDR3 consists of 15 residues. V dropped 3 bases and J dropped 2 bases, with 12 bases sitting between them. Only CD45RO-negative cells positively selected for CCR7 counted as naive CD8 cells, so terminally differentiated effector memory CD45RA+ cells were excluded. This table comes from immunoSEQ multiplex PCR, and its TCRdb copy is limited to in-frame clones, with some not included. The table lists millions of clones, about 95% of them singletons. The rearrangement links TRBV2 to TRBJ2-3; no reliable D call. This clonotype originated in a man aged 18 to 35 in good health. The specimen sequenced was naive CD8+ T cells sorted from blood. The CDR3 nucleotides read TGTGCCAGCAGTGAGAACCAACTCGACACAGATACGCAGTATTTT. Translating gives CASSENQLDTDTQYF.